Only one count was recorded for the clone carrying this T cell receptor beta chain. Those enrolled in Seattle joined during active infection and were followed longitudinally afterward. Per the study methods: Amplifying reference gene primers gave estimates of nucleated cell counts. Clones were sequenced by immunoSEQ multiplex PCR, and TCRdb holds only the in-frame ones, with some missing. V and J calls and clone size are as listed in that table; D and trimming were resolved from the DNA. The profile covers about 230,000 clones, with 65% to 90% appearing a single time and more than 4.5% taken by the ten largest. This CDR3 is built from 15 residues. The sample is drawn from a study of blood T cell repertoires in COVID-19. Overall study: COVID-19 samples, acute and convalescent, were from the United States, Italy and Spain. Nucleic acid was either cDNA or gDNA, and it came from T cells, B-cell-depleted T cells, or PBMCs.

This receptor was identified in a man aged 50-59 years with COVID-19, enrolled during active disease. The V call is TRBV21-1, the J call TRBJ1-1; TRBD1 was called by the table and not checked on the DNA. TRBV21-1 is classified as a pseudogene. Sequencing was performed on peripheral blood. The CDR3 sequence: CASSKTGTGNTEAFF. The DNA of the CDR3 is TGTGCCAGCAGCAAAACCGGGACAGGGAACACTGAAGCTTTCTTT.